A selection of T cell receptor beta chains follows, all from one sample in a study of cytomegalovirus exposure and HLA in healthy donors. Only in-frame clones appear in the TCRdb table, and some are missing; sequencing was by immunoSEQ multiplex PCR. The sample lists about 210,000 clones, around nine tenths occurring once. Sequencing was carried out using PBMCs. These TCRs come from a woman aged 30 to 39 in good health and CMV-seronegative. CDR3s include the opening cysteine and the closing phenylalanine or tryptophan. Clone size is stated in some rows and not others, as once, few, many or a class when expanded.

NA,TRBV4-1,CASSQGVRDTYEQYF
NA,TRBV19,CASSIGNSNTGELFF
few,TRBV7-8,CASSFRRGNPYEQYF
NA,TRBV6-1,CASSDPSIAGVVYEQYF
NA,TRBV2,CASRGAGTYEQYF
NA,TRBV5-1,CASSLAGSYGYTF
NA,TRBV5-1,CASSLATGADTQYF
NA,TRBV4-1,CASSTRLSRQETQYF
NA,TRBV6-6,CASSQTGTSVYNEQFF
NA,TRBV30,CAWGVGARRTDTQYF
NA,TRBV9,CASSRLVVGETQYF
NA,TRBV6-5,CASSMTGGSSYEQYF
NA,TRBV5-1,CASSLELAGEKTQYF
few,TRBV6-4,CASSVPGQGMNTEAFF
NA,TRBV18,CASSPPIGDSRSYEQYF
NA,TRBV20-1,CSAQGGGEAFF
NA,TRBV28,CACGEQRGLYEQYF
once,TRBV5-4,CASSEDRAISIYGYTF
few,TRBV18,CASLRSGNTIYF
once,TRBV18,CASSLLGSGDYGYTF
NA,TRBV9,CASSFRTGNQETQYF
NA,TRBV10-3,CATKGLAGTEQFF
once,TRBV29-1,CSVASGSPYEQYF
NA,TRBV27,CASSPGTAWGTGELFF
NA,TRBV5-1,CASSFLRGDTGELFF
NA,TRBV5-5,CASSSRGMPYGYTF
NA,TRBV5-6,CASSKQIPNYGYTF
once,TRBV2,CASKWTGVTEAFF
NA,TRBV5-1,CASSLALVDTEAFF
NA,TRBV27,CASSFRTGADTQYF
NA,TRBV7-9,CASMLGGPEQYF